Shown below are 4 T cell receptor beta chains from a single sample sequenced in a study of T cell repertoires and HLA-DP antigens. For these receptors, no antigen is known. Measured with immunoSEQ multiplex PCR; TCRdb has only the in-frame clones, and not every one. Among about 110,000 clones listed, approximately 92% were seen once. What was sequenced was CD4+ T cells from PBMCs. These receptors originate from a woman under 30 in good health and CMV-seronegative.

CDR3 sequence: CASSYSPLVGEQYF. CDR3 DNA sequence: TGTGCCAGCAGTTACTCCCCCCTGGTGGGGGAGCAGTACTTC. The chain uses TRBV6-5 and TRBJ2-7; unclear D gene. The CDR3 has 14 residues. V gave up 0 bases and J gave up 7 bases, with 13 bases separating them. CDR1 and CDR2 (germline): MNHEY, SVGAGI.

J is TRBJ2-2 and V is TRBV6-1; D perhaps matches TRBD1 (5 bases). CDR3 size: 14 residues. From germline, CDR1 is MNHNS and CDR2 SASEGT. Trimming removed 4 bases at V and 2 bases at J, with 8 bases between. The CDR3 nucleotides read TGTGCCAGCAGTGCACAGGCTAACACCGGGGAGCTGTTTTTT. This codes for CASSAQANTGELFF.

This clone occurred once. The CDR3 DNA reads as TGTGCCAGCAGCGTAGTCGCGGGCGGAACGGGCGAGCAGTTCTTC. Its protein is CASSVVAGGTGEQFF. The rearrangement links TRBV9 to TRBJ2-1; TRBD2 is a possible D gene (5 bases). The CDR3 spans 15 residues. Trimming took off 0 bases at V and 10 bases at J, with 17 bases between the two ends. Germline V CDR1 and CDR2: SGDLS, YYNGEE. The entire variable domain, with the rest obtained from reference TRBV9 and TRBJ2-1, is as follows: DSGVTQTPKHLITATGQRVTLRCSPRSGDLSVYWYQQSLDQGLQFLIQYYNGEERAKGNILERFSAQQFPDLHSELNLSSLELGDSALYFCASSVVAGGTGEQFFGPGTRLTVL.

The V call is TRBV27, the J call TRBJ2-2; D tentatively reads TRBD1 or TRBD2 (7 bases each). This CDR3 has 15 amino acids. Germline CDR1 is MNHEY and CDR2 is SMNVEV (reference sequence). The V end was cut by 7 bases, the J end by 5 bases, with 17 bases between. CDR3 DNA sequence: TGTGCCAGCACCAGGGGGGGAACAGGGACCGGGGAGCTGTTTTTT. This encodes CASTRGGTGTGELFF.